This record covers a single T cell receptor (beta chain). Its target antigen remains unknown. No much larger clone is present one base from it, and per-base qualities are unavailable. This sample was included in a study of blood T cell repertoires in COVID-19 (dated by TCRdb to about 2020). Regarding the research as a whole: Samples covering the acute and convalescent phases of COVID-19 were provided by collaborators in the United States, Italy and Spain. The prospective study material was composed of cDNA or gDNA derived from T cells, B-cell-depleted T cells, or PBMCs. Deeply sampled blood TCRbeta repertoires from subjects exposed to, actively infected with, or recovered from COVID-19 were included in the dataset. The repertoires were released in a freely available public database intended as a resource for research on the immune response to SARS-CoV-2. Samples came from the ongoing ImmuneRACE study (first 160 participants) plus 1,254 subjects from 6 global collaborators. Sample metadata almost always included a de-identified subject ID, COVID-19 status, age in years and sex. HLA class I and class II types, where available, came from metadata supplied by the sample provider rather than from assay-based typing.

TCRbeta CDR3 regions were amplified from genomic DNA by means of the immunoSEQ Assay, a bias-controlled multiplex PCR. The authors' analysis ran thus. The number of nucleated cells in each sample was estimated by amplification of reference gene primers within the assay. To quantify the absolute abundance of each unique TCRbeta CDR3 rearrangement, sequence reads were collapsed and filtered. For each sample, productive Simpson clonality was calculated as the square root of Simpson's diversity index across productive rearrangements. TCRdb took this table from immuneACCESS and kept in-frame rearrangements with V and J called. Such tables lack part of the clones; where checked against another copy, unresolved V genes explain under half of the gap, and the rest is unexplained. The V and J calls and clone size were taken over from that table, and D and trimming were inferred from the DNA. The sample profile shows about 170,000 clones; 80% to 85% of them were found once. Less than 3% of the sample rests with the top ten.

Overall study outcomes, separate from this receptor: Clinical and demographic metadata were provided uncurated, with the amount varying by source and participant.

The CDR3 runs 13 residues from the cysteine to the phenylalanine. The read is trimmed to its CDR3 DNA, 39 bases read in frame from base 1. CDR1 and CDR2 are drawn from the germline V gene: SGDLS, YYNGEE. Between the V and J ends, shortened by 0 bases and 7 bases respectively, the junction contains 10 bases. Each collaborating institution followed its own protocols to collect whole blood in K2EDTA tubes. For TCRbeta analysis, collaborator samples were shipped as frozen whole blood, as isolated PBMCs, or as DNA extracted from either sample type. The chain is encoded by TRBV9 joined to TRBJ2-5; the D segment could be TRBD1, given 6 matching bases. Sequenced sample: peripheral blood. The sequence came from a woman aged 55-70 years with acute or convalescent COVID-19. For the CDR3, the sequence is CASSVEGGRTQYF. The nucleotides are TGTGCCAGCAGCGTAGAAGGGGGTAGGACCCAGTACTTC.